These 20 T cell receptor beta chains originate from one sample sequenced in a study of blood T cell repertoires in COVID-19. Here immunoSEQ multiplex PCR was the method, and the copy in TCRdb shows in-frame clones only, minus some. The top ten clones hold under 8% of a sample with 250,000 to 350,000 clones, approximately 88% of them seen once. Sequenced sample: peripheral blood. These receptors were collected from a woman in her 30s who had recovered from COVID-19.

The CDR3 protein is CASADRAEQYF. The CDR3 bases are TGCGCCAGCGCAGACAGAGCCGAGCAGTACTTC. V is TRBV5-1 and J is TRBJ2-7; tentative D call: TRBD1 (5 bases). With 7 bases removed from V and 6 bases from J, the gap between germline ends came to 11 bases. CDR3 length equals 11 residues. The germline CDR1 and CDR2 sequences are SGHRS and YFSETQ.

This chain links TRBV20-1 with TRBJ2-1; D gene uncertain. V lost 3 bases to trimming and J lost 4 bases, with 4 bases between them. This CDR3 region has 11 residues. Germline CDR1 is DFQATT and CDR2 is SNEGSKA (reference sequence). CDR3 loop: CSASGYNEQFF. The CDR3 DNA reads as TGCAGTGCTAGCGGTTACAATGAGCAGTTCTTC.

V and J are TRBV11-2 and TRBJ2-7; D possibly corresponds to TRBD2 (5 bases). CDR1 is SGHAT and CDR2 is FQNNGV in the germline V gene. The CDR3 length is 15 residues. The ends were cut back, 1 base at V and 5 bases at J, with 15 bases in the middle. CDR3 nucleotide sequence: TGTGCCAGCAGCTTAGGAGTTGGGGAGCGGCACGAGCAGTACTTC. It encodes CASSLGVGERHEQYF.

The rearrangement links TRBV6-6 to TRBJ2-3; TRBD2 aligns across 9 bases. After removal of 5 bases from V and 6 bases from J, the junction contained 9 bases not matched to a gene. Germline V gives CDR1 MNHNY, CDR2 SVGAGI (reference sequence). This CDR3 is built from 15 residues. As DNA, the CDR3 is TGTGCCAGCAGTGATAGCGGGGGCCGGCCGGATACGCAGTATTTT. It codes for CASSDSGGRPDTQYF.

The chain has TRBV7-2 and TRBJ2-2; weak D call: TRBD2 (6 bases). Trimming removed 1 base from V and 3 bases from J, with 9 bases in between. Germline CDR1 SGHTA, CDR2 FQGNSA. The CDR3 has 15 residues. In DNA, the CDR3 is TGTGCCAGCAGCTTAGTGCGGGGTGACACCGGGGAGCTGTTTTTT. Translating gives CASSLVRGDTGELFF.

The CDR3 coding sequence is TGTGCCAGCAGCACGGGACTAGCGGCCGGGGAGCTGTTTTTT. It encodes CASSTGLAAGELFF. This chain links TRBV7-2 with TRBJ2-2; 11 nucleotides agree with TRBD2. Germline lookup yields CDR1 SGHTA and CDR2 FQGNSA. The CDR3 loop spans 14 amino acids. V shed 5 bases and J 6 bases; nucleotides not matched to a gene: 2.

This clone occurred a few times. The chain is built from TRBV11-2 and TRBJ2-3, with 7 bases identical to TRBD2. V gave up 1 base and J gave up 3 bases; unmatched junction bases: 7. The CDR3 runs 16 residues. Germline CDR1 SGHAT, CDR2 FQNNGV. CDR3 in DNA: TGTGCCAGCAGCTTAGGGGGCGTCGGGGGGACAGATACGCAGTATTTT. This encodes CASSLGGVGGTDTQYF.

V is TRBV6-4 and J is TRBJ2-3; 9 bases are a match to TRBD2. With 3 bases clipped from V and 2 bases from J, the junction kept 6 bases outside the gene matches. Looked up from germline, CDR1 is MRHNA and CDR2 is SNTAGT. There are 16 residues in the CDR3. The CDR3 DNA follows: TGTGCCAGCAGTGATGGGGCGGGGGGGGCCACAGATACGCAGTATTTT. It translates to CASSDGAGGATDTQYF.

V usage is TRBV5-6 and J usage is TRBJ1-3; no firm D call. The V and J ends lost 4 bases and 0 bases respectively, with 5 bases between them. This CDR3 has 13 amino acids. Germline V lookup: CDR1 SGHDT, CDR2 YYEEEE. In DNA, the CDR3 is TGTGCCAGCAGCCTCAGCTCTGGAAACACCATATATTTT. Encoded protein: CASSLSSGNTIYF.

The chain couples TRBV19 to TRBJ2-7; 7 bases fit TRBD1. CDR1 is LNHDA and CDR2 is SQIVND in the germline V gene (reference sequence). CDR3 size: 14 residues. Losses at the gene ends were 5 bases for V and 3 bases for J; bases not matched to a gene: 7. DNA of the CDR3: TGTGCCAGTAGTCCGAGGGACAGTATCTACGAGCAGTACTTC. Translation: CASSPRDSIYEQYF.

The chain employs TRBV21-1 and TRBJ1-6; the D call of TRBD1 is as the table states it, not checked on the DNA. TRBV21-1 is a recognized pseudogene. The CDR3 extends over 17 amino acids. The CDR3 DNA is TGTGCCAGCAGCAAAGGACCGCCTGCAGGGCGTAATTCACCCCTCCACTTT. It specifies CASSKGPPAGRNSPLHF.

CDR3: CASSPQSGDVSYEQYF. The CDR3 DNA sequence: TGTGCCAGCAGCCCCCAATCGGGAGACGTCTCCTACGAGCAGTACTTC. The chain couples TRBV11-2 to TRBJ2-7; D is possibly TRBD2 (6 bases). The ends were cut back, 5 bases at V and 0 bases at J, with 17 bases in the middle. The CDR3 loop spans 16 amino acids. CDR1 and CDR2 (germline): SGHAT, FQNNGV. The full variable domain, its missing parts supplied by reference TRBV11-2 and TRBJ2-7, is EAGVAQSPRYKIIEKRQSVAFWCNPISGHATLYWYQQILGQGPKLLIQFQNNGVVDDSQLPKDRFSAERLKGVDSTLKIQPAKLEDSAVYLCASSPQSGDVSYEQYFGPGTRLTVT.

The chain has TRBV2 and TRBJ1-1, with TRBD1 identical over 9 bases. Unmatched junction bases numbered 4, after V lost 5 bases and J lost 0 bases. CDR3 length: 15 residues. Germline assignment: CDR1 SNHLY and CDR2 FYNNEI. Here the CDR3 reads CASSQQGAVNTEAFF. CDR3 coding DNA: TGTGCCAGCAGTCAACAGGGGGCCGTGAACACTGAAGCTTTCTTT.

The rearrangement links TRBV7-9 to TRBJ1-6, with 7 bases that match TRBD1. With V trimmed by 0 bases and J by 11 bases, 7 bases remained unmatched. The CDR3 totals 15 residues. The germline CDR1 and CDR2 sequences are SEHNR and FQNEAQ (reference sequence). As DNA, the CDR3 is TGTGCCAGCAGCTTAGCGAATGAGGGGGCGGCACCCCTCCACTTT. Amino acids: CASSLANEGAAPLHF.

CDR3 residues: CSVQLQTGAGNTIYF. CDR3 in DNA: TGCAGCGTTCAATTACAGACAGGGGCTGGAAACACCATATATTTT. The rearrangement uses TRBV29-1 and TRBJ1-3; 8 bases are shared with TRBD1. This CDR3 region has 15 residues. Losses at the gene ends were 5 bases for V and 2 bases for J; bases not matched to a gene: 8. CDR1 is SQVTM and CDR2 is ANQGSEA in the germline V gene.

V gene TRBV28 combines with J gene TRBJ1-1; 7 nucleotides align to TRBD1. Germline values: CDR1 MDHEN, CDR2 SYDVKM. The CDR3 contains 15 residues. V shed 10 bases, J shed 4 bases, and the junction held 15 bases outside the gene matches. The CDR3 coding sequence is TGTGCCACCGCGGGTCGACGGACAGGAAGCACTGAAGCTTTCTTT. Encoded protein: CATAGRRTGSTEAFF.

The chain couples TRBV5-4 to TRBJ1-2; D not resolved. Trimming took 0 bases from V and 2 from J, leaving 5 bases between them. Per germline, CDR1 SGHNT and CDR2 YYREEE (reference sequence). The CDR3 sequence is 13 residues long. The CDR3 nucleotides are TGTGCCAGCAGCTTGGACGGGAACTATGGCTACACCTTC. This sequence encodes CASSLDGNYGYTF.

The chain carries TRBV2 and TRBJ2-1; TRBD2 might be the D (5 bases). Trimming cost V 4 bases and J 7 bases, with 8 bases left between them. The CDR3 sequence is 12 residues long. Germline V gene sequence: CDR1 SNHLY, CDR2 FYNNEI. CDR3 amino acids: CASSATGNEQFF. DNA for the CDR3: TGTGCCAGCAGTGCGACGGGAAATGAGCAGTTCTTC.

V and J are TRBV5-6 and TRBJ1-2; TRBD1 agrees at 9 bases. This CDR3 is 14 amino acids long. V shed 5 bases, J shed 4 bases, and the junction held 6 bases outside the gene matches. Germline CDR1 is SGHDT and CDR2 is YYEEEE. CDR3 loop: CASRRDRAFYGYTF. The CDR3 DNA sequence: TGTGCCAGCAGACGGGACAGGGCCTTCTATGGCTACACCTTC. Full variable domain (remainder filled in from reference TRBV5-6 and TRBJ1-2): DAGVTQSPTHLIKTRGQQVTLRCSPKSGHDTVSWYQQALGQGPQFIFQYYEEEERQRGNFPDRFSGHQFPNYSSELNVNALLLGDSALYLCASRRDRAFYGYTFGSGTRLTVV.

The chain combines TRBV9 with TRBJ1-2; perhaps TRBD1 as D (5 bases). CDR1 and CDR2 (germline): SGDLS, YYNGEE. The CDR3 length is 14 residues. V shed 3 bases and J shed 3 bases, with 12 bases lying between them. The CDR3 DNA reads as TGTGCCAGCAGCGCTCCCGGGGGATACTATGGCTACACCTTC. This translates into CASSAPGGYYGYTF.